The next 2 T cell receptor beta chains were all read from a single sample in a study of shared clonotypes between healthy human individuals. Method: immunoSEQ multiplex PCR; TCRdb's copy keeps in-frame clones and lacks some. The sample records around 600,000 clones, about 95% being singletons. Naive CD8 cells lacked CD45RO, underwent positive selection for CCR7 and left out terminally differentiated effector memory CD45RA+ cells. The sample comprised naive CD8+ T cells sorted from blood. The receptors derive from a woman between 25 and 40 years old in good health.

This rearrangement joins TRBV7-8 to TRBJ2-5; D is undetermined. The germline V and J ends were trimmed by 0 bases and 1 base, with 12 bases remaining between them. There are 16 residues in the CDR3. Germline CDR1 SGHVS, CDR2 FQNEAQ. For the CDR3, the DNA is TGTGCCAGCAGCTTAGCGTTACTGGGCGCCCAAGAGACCCAGTACTTC. This gives the protein CASSLALLGAQETQYF.

This clone was detected once. The V gene is TRBV28, the J gene TRBJ1-1; D uncertain. The CDR3 extends over 14 amino acids. Trimming left V 7 bases short and J 7 bases short, with 19 bases between. Looked up from germline, CDR1 is MDHEN and CDR2 is SYDVKM. CDR3 nucleotides: TGTGCCAGCACCCCTTTGGAGGACGGAGTTGAAGCTTTCTTT. It is translated as CASTPLEDGVEAFF.